The clone carrying this T cell receptor beta chain was recorded a few times. The data are from a study of blood T cell repertoires in COVID-19. The overall study: COVID-19 samples collected from the United States, Italy and Spain covered acute and convalescent phases. T cells, B-cell-depleted T cells, or PBMCs supplied cDNA or gDNA.

Authors' analysis steps: Counts of nucleated cells, estimated from reference gene primer amplification, were obtained. The protocol was immunoSEQ multiplex PCR, while the TCRdb copy is restricted to in-frame clones and leaves out a portion. V and J calls and clone size come straight from that table; D and trimming were deduced from the DNA. The data hold some 30,000 clones, with 90% observed a single time. The CDR3 totals 15 residues. Trimming removed 4 bases from V and 7 bases from J; junction bases left unmatched: 6. Germline loops: CDR1 SGHRS, CDR2 YFSETQ. The V gene is TRBV5-1, the J gene TRBJ2-2, with 11 bases that match TRBD2. The sequence came from a man aged 65-85 years with active or convalescent COVID-19. The source material was peripheral blood. CDR3 sequence reads: CASSVTSGNFGELFF. The CDR3 nucleotides are TGCGCCAGCAGCGTGACTAGCGGGAACTTCGGGGAGCTGTTTTTT. The full variable domain, its missing parts supplied by reference TRBV5-1 and TRBJ2-2, is KAGVTQTPRYLIKTRGQQVTLSCSPISGHRSVSWYQQTPGQGLQFLFEYFSETQRNKGNFPGRFSGRQFSNSRSEMNVSTLELGDSALYLCASSVTSGNFGELFFGEGSRLTVL.